This TCR beta chain is from a study of memory CD4+ T cells and cytomegalovirus serostatus. The sort gate was single viable CD3+CD4+CD8-CD45RO+ cells for memory CD4+ T cells. The protocol was immunoSEQ multiplex PCR, while the TCRdb copy is restricted to in-frame clones and leaves out a portion. The data hold 45,000 to 50,000 clones, with around 78% observed a single time. The V gene end was trimmed by 8 bases and the J gene end by 7 bases; junction bases not matched to a gene: 18. The CDR3 sequence is 16 residues long. Per the germline V gene, CDR1 is LNHDA and CDR2 is SQIVND (reference sequence). Sequenced: memory CD4+ T cells from blood. The chain joins TRBV19 to TRBJ1-1, with TRBD1 matching 8 bases. The sequence came from an adult in good health and CMV-seronegative. The CDR3 sequence is CASFATPSGGRDEAFF. CDR3 nucleotide sequence: TGTGCCAGTTTCGCTACTCCCTCAGGGGGCAGGGATGAAGCTTTCTTT.